The 23 T cell receptor beta chains listed next were all sequenced from one sample in a study of blood T cell repertoires in COVID-19. Measured with immunoSEQ multiplex PCR; TCRdb has only the in-frame clones, and not every one. The sample records roughly 410,000 clones, 70% to 90% being singletons. The sample consisted of peripheral blood. These receptors all come from a woman aged 60-70 years with COVID-19, enrolled during active disease.

V usage is TRBV30 and J usage is TRBJ1-1; D remains unclear. The CDR3 totals 13 residues. Germline CDR1 reads GTSNPN; CDR2 reads SVGIG (reference sequence). The V end was cut by 0 bases, the J end by 11 bases, with 16 bases between. The CDR3 DNA sequence: TGTGCCTGGAGTGTACTAGGAGCCTCCCAGGCTTTCTTT. This translates into CAWSVLGASQAFF.

The chain is built from TRBV14 and TRBJ2-1; the match to TRBD2 covers 9 bases. Germline lookup yields CDR1 SGHDN and CDR2 FVKESK. The V segment lost 0 bases and the J segment 11 bases; nucleotides outside the gene matches: 8. This CDR3 region has 15 residues. DNA for the CDR3: TGTGCCAGCAGCCAAGATCGGGTTAGCGGGGGTAAGCAGTTCTTC. Its protein product is CASSQDRVSGGKQFF. The full variable domain, in which reference TRBV14 and TRBJ2-1 provide the parts outside the CDR3, is EAGVTQFPSHSVIEKGQTVTLRCDPISGHDNLYWYRRVMGKEIKFLLHFVKESKQDESGMPNNRFLAERTGGTYSTLKVQPAELEDSGVYFCASSQDRVSGGKQFFGPGTRLTVL.

This chain connects TRBV7-8 to TRBJ2-1, with D unclear. V was clipped by 5 bases and J by 8 bases, with 7 bases between them. Germline V lookup: CDR1 SGHVS, CDR2 FQNEAQ. The CDR3 is 11 residues long. The CDR3 nucleotides are TGTGCCAGCAGCCGGGCCTATGAGCAGTTCTTC. Its protein is CASSRAYEQFF.

V and J are TRBV18 and TRBJ2-6, with D possibly matching TRBD1 (5 bases). Trimming removed 0 bases from V and 0 bases from J, with 9 bases in between. This CDR3 has 17 residues. CDR1 and CDR2 from the germline V gene are KGHSH and LQKENI. The CDR3 region has the DNA TGTGCCAGCTCACCACCCGCAGGGTACTCTGGGGCCAACGTCCTGACTTTC. Translated, it gives CASSPPAGYSGANVLTF. Looking up the rest from reference TRBV18 and TRBJ2-6 gives the full variable domain: NAGVMQNPRHLVRRRGQEARLRCSPMKGHSHVYWYRQLPEEGLKFMVYLQKENIIDESGMPKERFSAEFPKEGPSILRIQQVVRGDSAAYFCASSPPAGYSGANVLTFGAGSRLTVL.

The chain couples TRBV3-1 (or the pseudogene TRBV3-2) to TRBJ2-2, with D uncertain. V was cut by 2 bases and J by 2 bases, with 6 bases left in between. The germline gives CDR1 LGHDT, CDR2 YNNKEL (reference sequence). The CDR3 has 14 amino acids. The CDR3 loop is CASSQSSNTGELFF. The CDR3 bases are TGTGCCAGCAGCCAATCTTCCAACACCGGGGAGCTGTTTTTT.

The V and J genes are TRBV9 and TRBJ2-2; TRBD1 is a possible D gene (6 bases). Germline V gene data show CDR1 as SGDLS and CDR2 as YYNGEE. V dropped 2 bases and J dropped 6 bases, with 17 bases sitting between them. The CDR3 has 16 amino acids. The CDR3 bases are TGTGCCAGCAGCGTGATCTCAGGGGCAGTCGCCGGGGAGCTGTTTTTT. It codes for CASSVISGAVAGELFF.

This sequence joins TRBV28 and TRBJ2-1, with 8 bases fitting TRBD2. The CDR3 is made up of 15 amino acids. The germline CDR1 and CDR2 sequences are MDHEN and SYDVKM. The V segment lost 5 bases and the J segment 10 bases; nucleotides outside the gene matches: 13. Here the CDR3 DNA reads TGTGCCAGCAGTCCGTCGAACGGGGGGGCGTGGGAGCAGTTCTTC. It translates to CASSPSNGGAWEQFF.

The chain couples TRBV5-1 to TRBJ1-5; the match to TRBD1 covers 10 bases. V gave up 0 bases and J gave up 12 bases; unmatched junction bases: 9. Germline V gives CDR1 SGHRS, CDR2 YFSETQ. This CDR3 is built from 15 residues. Here the CDR3 DNA reads TGCGCCAGCAGCTTGGGACCCGGGACAGGGGATCTCCAGCATTTT. It codes for CASSLGPGTGDLQHF.

In this sample, this clone turned up once. The chain couples TRBV5-1 to TRBJ2-7; 7 bases line up with TRBD2. CDR3 length: 17 residues. J was trimmed by 5 bases and V by 1 base; bases with no gene match: 15. Germline loops: CDR1 SGHRS, CDR2 YFSETQ. CDR3 nucleotides: TGCGCCAGCAGCTTGACGGTTGGCGGGGGTACCCAAAACGAGCAGTACTTC. Residues: CASSLTVGGGTQNEQYF.

This clone was counted a few times. The rearrangement uses TRBV3-1 (or the pseudogene TRBV3-2) and TRBJ1-3; TRBD1 agrees at 8 bases. The V segment lost 4 bases and the J segment 0 bases; nucleotides outside the gene matches: 5. The CDR3 is 16 residues long. Looked up from germline, CDR1 is LGHDT and CDR2 is YNNKEL (reference sequence). CDR3 bases: TGTGCCAGCAGCCTCCTAACAGGGGGCTCTGGAAACACCATATATTTT. Its protein product is CASSLLTGGSGNTIYF.

The chain links TRBV9 to TRBJ2-3; a weak D match, TRBD2 (6 bases). V was trimmed by 0 bases and J by 2 bases, leaving 13 bases between them. The CDR3 runs to 16 residues. The germline gives CDR1 SGDLS, CDR2 YYNGEE. As DNA, the CDR3 is TGTGCCAGCAGCGTAGATCGCAGCGGGTACACAGATACGCAGTATTTT. Residues: CASSVDRSGYTDTQYF.

The J gene is TRBJ1-1, the V gene TRBV5-1; D is perhaps TRBD1 (5 bases). The CDR3 spans 15 residues. V lost 4 bases, J lost 1 base, and 14 bases lay in between. In germline, CDR1 is SGHRS, CDR2 YFSETQ. CDR3 in DNA: TGCGCCAGCAGCGCTCCGGGACTGACGAACACTGAAGCTTTCTTT. It codes for CASSAPGLTNTEAFF.

The chain couples TRBV19 to TRBJ1-2; D may be TRBD1 (5 bases). V was shortened by 1 base and J by 4 bases, with 10 bases between the two germline ends. The CDR3 covers 14 residues. Germline V gene lookup returns CDR1 LNHDA and CDR2 SQIVND (reference sequence). CDR3 DNA sequence: TGTGCCAGTAGTATAGTCCCAGGGCTCTATGGCTACACCTTC. Amino acid sequence: CASSIVPGLYGYTF.

The chain links TRBV6-5 to TRBJ1-4, with 7 nucleotides matching TRBD1. CDR1 is MNHEY, CDR2 SVGAGI, per germline. The CDR3 runs to 15 residues. The junction had 6 bases not matched to a gene; V was cut back by 0 bases and J by 8 bases. In nucleotides, the CDR3 is TGTGCCAGCAGTTACTCGTTGACAGGGTTGGAAAAACTGTTTTTT. The encoded protein is CASSYSLTGLEKLFF.

The CDR3 region is CASSDPTSWNTGELFF. CDR3 DNA sequence: TGTGCCAGCAGCGACCCCACTAGTTGGAACACCGGGGAGCTGTTTTTT. The chain couples TRBV9 to TRBJ2-2; D may be TRBD2 (5 bases). CDR1 and CDR2 from the germline V gene are SGDLS and YYNGEE. This CDR3 comprises 16 residues. Deletions cut 3 bases from V and 1 base from J, with 13 bases between.

The chain carries TRBV18 and TRBJ1-1; no definite D call. This CDR3 region has 13 residues. The ends were cut back, 5 bases at V and 7 bases at J, with 14 bases in the middle. The germline V gene encodes CDR1 KGHSH and CDR2 LQKENI. CDR3 DNA: TGTGCCAGCTCATTCGACGGGTTAGGTGAAGCTTTCTTT. Its protein is CASSFDGLGEAFF.

This sequence joins TRBV19 and TRBJ1-5; D not resolved. Trimming removed 5 bases from V and 0 bases from J, with 14 bases in between. The V gene's germline CDR1 is LNHDA and CDR2 SQIVND (reference sequence). The CDR3 is 16 amino acids. Written as DNA, the CDR3 is TGTGCCAGTAGTTGGCCTACCCGGGGTAGCAATCAGCCCCAGCATTTT. It specifies CASSWPTRGSNQPQHF.

The chain is built from TRBV5-1 and TRBJ1-1, with D unresolved. V shed 4 bases and J shed 1 base, with 11 bases lying between them. Germline lookup yields CDR1 SGHRS and CDR2 YFSETQ. CDR3 length: 14 amino acids. As DNA, the CDR3 is TGCGCCAGCAGCCAATGGGCCAAGAACACTGAAGCTTTCTTT. Protein sequence: CASSQWAKNTEAFF.

The chain is built from TRBV27 and TRBJ1-6; D is ambiguous. The V end was cut by 1 base, the J end by 0 bases, with 10 bases between. CDR3 length equals 17 residues. The germline V gene has CDR1 MNHEY and CDR2 SMNVEV (reference sequence). The CDR3 sequence: CASSLFWESSYNSPLHF. The CDR3 DNA reads TGTGCCAGCAGTTTATTTTGGGAGAGCTCCTATAATTCACCCCTCCACTTT.

This clone was observed a handful of times. CDR3 in DNA: TGTGCCACCGGTTCATCAACTAATGAAAAACTGTTTTTT. Translation: CATGSSTNEKLFF. The rearrangement links TRBV28 to TRBJ1-4; D is unclear. Germline lookup yields CDR1 MDHEN and CDR2 SYDVKM. CDR3 length: 13 residues. V was cut by 10 bases and J by 0 bases, with 9 bases left in between.

The J gene is TRBJ1-6, the V gene TRBV2; the D is unclear. CDR3 length: 16 residues. Germline CDR1 SNHLY, CDR2 FYNNEI. The germline V and J ends were trimmed by 3 bases and 0 bases, with 9 bases remaining between them. The CDR3 protein is CASSDLGISYNSPLHF. In nucleotides, the CDR3 is TGTGCCAGCAGTGATCTCGGGATCTCCTATAATTCACCCCTCCACTTT.

In this sample, this clone turned up once. The J gene is TRBJ2-1, the V gene TRBV2, with D perhaps matching TRBD1 (5 bases). Trimming removed 6 bases from V and 0 bases from J, with 12 bases in between. This CDR3 has 15 amino acids. Germline V lookup: CDR1 SNHLY, CDR2 FYNNEI. The CDR3 nucleotides are TGTGCCAGCAGCCCCGGGCAGGGCTCCTACAATGAGCAGTTCTTC. Its protein is CASSPGQGSYNEQFF.

The chain has TRBV7-3 and TRBJ1-1; possibly TRBD1 for D (6 bases). V was shortened by 2 bases and J by 3 bases, with 13 bases between the two germline ends. There are 15 residues in the CDR3. Germline CDR1 reads SGHTA; CDR2 reads FQGTGA. CDR3 sequence reads: CASSLWGGWDTEAFF. The CDR3, as DNA: TGTGCCAGCAGCTTATGGGGGGGCTGGGACACTGAAGCTTTCTTT. The whole variable domain, filled in from reference TRBV7-3 and TRBJ1-1, reads GAGVSQTPSNKVTEKGKYVELRCDPISGHTALYWYRQSLGQGPEFLIYFQGTGAADDSGLPNDRFFAVRPEGSVSTLKIQRTERGDSAVYLCASSLWGGWDTEAFFGQGTRLTVV.